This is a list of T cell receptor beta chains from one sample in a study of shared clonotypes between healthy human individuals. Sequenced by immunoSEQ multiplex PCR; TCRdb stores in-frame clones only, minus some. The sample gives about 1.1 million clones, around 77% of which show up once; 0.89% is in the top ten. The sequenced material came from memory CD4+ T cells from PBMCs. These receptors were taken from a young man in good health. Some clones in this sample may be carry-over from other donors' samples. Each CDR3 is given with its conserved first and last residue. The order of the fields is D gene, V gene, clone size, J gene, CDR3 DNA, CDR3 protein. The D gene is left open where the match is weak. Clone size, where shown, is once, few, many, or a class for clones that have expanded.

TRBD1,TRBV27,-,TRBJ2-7,TGTGCCAGCAGACTACGGACAGGGGAGGACGAGCAGTACTTC,CASRLRTGEDEQYF
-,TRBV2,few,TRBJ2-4,TGTGCCAGCACAGGGGGGCAAGCCAAAAACATTCAGTACTTC,CASTGGQAKNIQYF
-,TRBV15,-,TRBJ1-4,TGTGCCACCAGCAGAGTTGGCCAGAAATATGAAAAACTGTTTTTT,CATSRVGQKYEKLFF
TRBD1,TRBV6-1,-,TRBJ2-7,TGTGCCAGCAGTGAAGCCCCGGGACAGGGGGCGCTTTACGAGCAGTACTTC,CASSEAPGQGALYEQYF
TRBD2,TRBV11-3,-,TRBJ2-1,TGTGCCAGCAGCCAGGGACTAGCGAGCTCCTACAATGAGCAGTTCTTC,CASSQGLASSYNEQFF
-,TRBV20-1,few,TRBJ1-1,TGCAGTGCTAGATCGGACAGTGAAGCTTTCTTT,CSARSDSEAFF
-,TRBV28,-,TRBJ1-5,TGTGCCAGCAAACTTTTGAATCAGCCCCAGCATTTT,CASKLLNQPQHF
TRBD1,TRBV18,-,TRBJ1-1,TGTGCCAGCTCACCAAACAGGGGGAACACTGAAGCTTTCTTT,CASSPNRGNTEAFF
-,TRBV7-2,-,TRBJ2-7,TGTGCCAGCAGCTTAGGAGGAGGCTCCTACGAGCAGTACTTC,CASSLGGGSYEQYF
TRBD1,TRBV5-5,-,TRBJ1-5,TGTGCCAGCAGCGGACAGGGGAATCAGCCCCAGCATTTT,CASSGQGNQPQHF
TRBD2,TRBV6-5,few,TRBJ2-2,TGTGCCAGCAGCCTCAGGGAGGGCGGGGAGCTGTTTTTT,CASSLREGGELFF
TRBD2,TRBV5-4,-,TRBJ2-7,TGTGCCAGCAGTGACGCGACTAGCGGGAGGCTCAACGAGCAGTACTTC,CASSDATSGRLNEQYF
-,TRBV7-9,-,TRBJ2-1,TGTGCCAGCAGCTTAAGTGGGATCTCCTACAATGAGCAGTTCTTC,CASSLSGISYNEQFF
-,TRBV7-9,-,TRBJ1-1,TGTGCCAGCAGCTTAGAATCGGGGTACACTGAAGCTTTCTTT,CASSLESGYTEAFF
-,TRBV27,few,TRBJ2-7,TGTGCCAGCCGCCGCCCAGGGGCCCTATCCTACGAGCAGTACTTC,CASRRPGALSYEQYF
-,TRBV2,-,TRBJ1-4,TGTGCCAGCAGTGTGGGCAGCCGTTATGAAAAACTGTTTTTT,CASSVGSRYEKLFF
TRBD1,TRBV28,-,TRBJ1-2,TGTGCCAGCAGTAGACAGGGGGCCTCCTATGGCTACACCTTC,CASSRQGASYGYTF
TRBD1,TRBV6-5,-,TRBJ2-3,TGTGCCAGCAGTAAGGGACAGGCTCGAAGCTCGCAGTATTTT,CASSKGQARSSQYF
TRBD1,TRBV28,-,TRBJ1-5,TGTGCCAGCAGTTCCATGGACAGGGGGAGCAATCAGCCCCAGCATTTT,CASSSMDRGSNQPQHF
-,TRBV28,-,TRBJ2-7,TGTGCCAGCAGTGCTGTTTGGGGAGGCAACTCCTACGAGCAGTACTTC,CASSAVWGGNSYEQYF
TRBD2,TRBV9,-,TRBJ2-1,TGTGCCAGCAGCGATAGCGGGGTCTCCTACAATGAGCAGTTCTTC,CASSDSGVSYNEQFF
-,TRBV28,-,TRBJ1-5,TGTGCCAGCAGGACCCCCAAGGACGGCAATCGGCCCCAGCATTTT,CASRTPKDGNRPQHF
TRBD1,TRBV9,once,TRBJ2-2,TGTGCCAGCAGCCCAGGGACAGGAGACAGGACCGGGGAGCTGTTTTTT,CASSPGTGDRTGELFF
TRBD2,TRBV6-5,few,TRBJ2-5,TGTGCCAGCGGAGCGGGAGAGGTGCGAGAGACCCAGTACTTC,CASGAGEVRETQYF
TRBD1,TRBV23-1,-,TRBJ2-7,TGCGCCAGCACCGAAAGTTGGGGGACAGGGGACGAGCAGTACTTC,CASTESWGTGDEQYF
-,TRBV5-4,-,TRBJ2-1,TGTGCCAGCAGCTTGGAAGGGGCGAGAAACAATGAGCAGTTCTTC,CASSLEGARNNEQFF
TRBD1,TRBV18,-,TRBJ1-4,TGTGCCAGCTCAACCGGGACAGATTATGAAAAACTGTTTTTT,CASSTGTDYEKLFF
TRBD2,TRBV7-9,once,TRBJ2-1,TGTGCCAGCAGCTTAGGAGCGACTAGCGGGAGGGCCGGGGAGCAGTTCTTC,CASSLGATSGRAGEQFF
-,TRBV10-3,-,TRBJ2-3,TGTGCCATCCAGTCCAGTAGAAGCACAGATACGCAGTATTTT,CAIQSSRSTDTQYF